The 5 T cell receptor beta chains in this list originate from one sample, sequenced in a study of blood T cell repertoires in COVID-19. Here immunoSEQ multiplex PCR was the method, and the copy in TCRdb shows in-frame clones only, minus some. The table includes about 34,000 clones, about 88% detected once. The specimen sequenced was peripheral blood. These receptors originate from a man aged 70 or older with active COVID-19.

This rearrangement joins TRBV11-2 to TRBJ2-7; 9 bases map to TRBD1. The V and J ends lost 1 base and 4 bases, in that order; junction bases with no gene match: 5. This CDR3 is built from 15 residues. The V gene's germline CDR1 is SGHAT and CDR2 FQNNGV. The DNA for the CDR3 is TGTGCCAGCAGCTTAGCCACGGACAGGGGATACGAGCAGTACTTC. Translated, it gives CASSLATDRGYEQYF.

The rearrangement links TRBV19 to TRBJ1-4; no definite D call. The CDR3 totals 15 residues. The germline V and J ends were trimmed by 4 bases and 0 bases, with 9 bases remaining between them. Germline V gene sequence: CDR1 LNHDA, CDR2 SQIVND (reference sequence). CDR3 nucleotides: TGTGCCAGTAGTAGAGGGCCCGCAACTAATGAAAAACTGTTTTTT. Its translation is CASSRGPATNEKLFF. The full variable domain, with the rest looked up from reference TRBV19 and TRBJ1-4, is DGGITQSPKYLFRKEGQNVTLSCEQNLNHDAMYWYRQDPGQGLRLIYYSQIVNDFQKGDIAEGYSVSREKKESFPLTVTSAQKNPTAFYLCASSRGPATNEKLFFGSGTQLSVL.

The chain employs TRBV6-7 and TRBJ1-6, with a weak D call TRBD1 (6 bases). TRBV6-7 counts as an open reading frame of uncertain function. CDR3 length: 12 amino acids. Trimming took 7 bases from V and 6 from J, leaving 7 bases between them. The CDR3 is CASTDSNSPLHF. CDR3 nucleotides: TGTGCCAGCACGGACAGTAATTCACCCCTCCACTTT.

V gene TRBV20-1 combines with J gene TRBJ2-3; 9 bases are shared with TRBD2. CDR1 and CDR2 from the germline V gene are DFQATT and SNEGSKA (reference sequence). The CDR3 is made up of 15 amino acids. Germline trimming cut 3 bases from V and 0 bases from J; bases unmatched to any gene: 4. This CDR3 is CSASIAGDSTDTQYF. CDR3 DNA sequence: TGCAGTGCTAGTATAGCGGGAGATAGCACAGATACGCAGTATTTT.

This chain joins TRBV11-3 and TRBJ2-2; 8 positions agree with TRBD2. V lost 5 bases and J lost 5; bases outside the gene matches: 10. The CDR3 runs 16 residues. The germline V gene has CDR1 SGHNT and CDR2 YENEEA. The CDR3 spells CASSPSRGGATGELFF. In nucleotides, the CDR3 is TGTGCCAGCAGCCCATCCCGGGGGGGAGCGACCGGGGAGCTGTTTTTT.